Following are 13 T cell receptor beta chains from one sample sequenced in a study of shared clonotypes between healthy human individuals. Sequencing was performed with immunoSEQ multiplex PCR; in TCRdb, only in-frame clones are kept and a portion is missing. The table has about 1.1 million clones, about 84% seen once. The sample was memory CD4+ T cells from PBMCs. Subset reported: CD45RA-negative fraction. The source is a man aged 18 to 29 in good health. Some clones in this sample may be carry-over from other donors' samples.

This clone showed up just a few times. The V call is TRBV30, the J call TRBJ1-5; 8 bases are a match to TRBD1. Losses at the gene ends were 3 bases for V and 3 bases for J; bases not matched to a gene: 7. The germline V gene has CDR1 GTSNPN and CDR2 SVGIG (reference sequence). The CDR3 is 15 amino acids. The CDR3 is CAWSLTGVDNQPQHF. CDR3 DNA: TGTGCCTGGAGCCTGACAGGGGTAGACAATCAGCCCCAGCATTTT.

As concerns this clone: Other DNA sequences from this sample encode an identical CDR3 as well. The V call is TRBV18, the J call TRBJ2-7; 8 bases map to TRBD2. Per germline, CDR1 KGHSH and CDR2 LQKENI. Trimming at V came to 2 bases and at J to 0 bases, leaving 3 bases not matched to a gene. This CDR3 region has 15 residues. The CDR3 spells CASSPSGGSSYEQYF. The CDR3 region has the DNA TGTGCCAGCTCACCATCGGGGGGGAGCTCCTACGAGCAGTACTTC.

The chain couples TRBV9 to TRBJ1-3, with a tentative D call TRBD1 (6 bases). The germline V gene has CDR1 SGDLS and CDR2 YYNGEE. CDR3 size: 14 residues. Trimming removed 4 bases from V and 7 bases from J, with 15 bases in between. The DNA for the CDR3 is TGTGCCAGCAGCACAGGGTCTAGCCGGAACACCATATATTTT. This encodes CASSTGSSRNTIYF.

Notes on this clone: A much larger clone differs from this one at a single base, so this may be a read error. The chain carries TRBV7-2 and TRBJ1-1; D is undetermined. The CDR3 is 13 residues long. Germline V gene data show CDR1 as SGHTA and CDR2 as FQGNSA. CDR3 sequence (DNA): TGTGCCAGCAGCTTAGGGCGGGCAGCTGAAACTTTCTTT. Protein sequence: CASSLGRAAETFF.

The rearrangement links TRBV9 to TRBJ1-4, with D unresolved. Germline V gene lookup returns CDR1 SGDLS and CDR2 YYNGEE. Trimming removed 0 bases from V and 0 bases from J, with 9 bases in between. This CDR3 has 16 residues. The CDR3 bases are TGTGCCAGCAGCGTAGGCCCGGGTGCAACTAATGAAAAACTGTTTTTT. Amino acids: CASSVGPGATNEKLFF.

Points on this clone: This likely stems from a read error, as it lies one base from a far larger clone. The J gene is TRBJ2-2, the V gene TRBV2; maybe TRBD2 (6 bases). The CDR3 length is 13 residues. The V gene's germline CDR1 is SNHLY and CDR2 FYNNEI. In DNA, the CDR3 is TGTGCCAGCGGGGTTACGAACACCGGGGGGCTGTTTTTT. Amino acids: CASGVTNTGGLFF.

J is TRBJ1-2 and V is TRBV20-1; D is unclear. Germline CDR1 is DFQATT and CDR2 is SNEGSKA (reference sequence). Trimming left V 5 bases short and J 0 bases short, with 4 bases between. The CDR3 extends over 11 amino acids. The CDR3 is CSASTNYGYTF. Written as DNA, the CDR3 is TGCAGTGCTTCCACTAACTATGGCTACACCTTC.

CDR3 coding DNA: TGTGCTAGTGGTTTGGTACTGACAAGCTCCTACAATGAGCAGTTCTTC. It is translated as CASGLVLTSSYNEQFF. The genes are TRBV12-5 and TRBJ2-1; D is undetermined. V lost 0 bases to trimming and J lost 0 bases, with 9 bases between them. Germline V gene lookup returns CDR1 LGHNT and CDR2 FRNRAP. The CDR3 length is 16 residues.

V is TRBV10-1 and J is TRBJ2-2, with D perhaps being TRBD1 or TRBD2 (6 bases each). Germline V gene lookup returns CDR1 WNHNN and CDR2 SYGVQD (reference sequence). The CDR3 runs to 16 residues. The germline V and J ends were trimmed by 0 bases and 5 bases, with 13 bases remaining between them. As DNA, the CDR3 is TGCGCCAGCAGTGAGTCGAGGGGGGCTGGAACCGGGGAGCTGTTTTTT. This codes for CASSESRGAGTGELFF.

This clone occurred a few times. The chain carries TRBV30 and TRBJ1-1; D gene unclear. CDR1 is GTSNPN and CDR2 is SVGIG in the germline V gene (reference sequence). This CDR3 is 13 amino acids long. Trimming removed 3 bases at V and 2 bases at J, with 10 bases between. CDR3 sequence: CAWRDGVNTEAFF. The CDR3 bases are TGTGCCTGGAGAGACGGGGTTAACACTGAAGCTTTCTTT.

With regard to this clone: Other nucleotide sequences from this sample produce the same CDR3. The V gene is TRBV7-2, the J gene TRBJ2-3; tentatively, D is TRBD2 (6 bases). Germline lookup yields CDR1 SGHTA and CDR2 FQGNSA. This CDR3 region has 13 residues. The V end lost 5 bases, the J end lost 5 bases, and 11 bases lay between the germline ends. The CDR3 nucleotides are TGTGCCAGCAGCCTCGGGACTGGAGATACGCAGTATTTT. This sequence encodes CASSLGTGDTQYF. Supplemented by reference TRBV7-2 and TRBJ2-3, the full variable domain reads GAGVSQSPSNKVTEKGKDVELRCDPISGHTALYWYRQSLGQGLEFLIYFQGNSAPDKSGLPSDRFSAERTGGSVSTLTIQRTQQEDSAVYLCASSLGTGDTQYFGPGTRLTVL.

J is TRBJ2-3 and V is TRBV7-2; 13 nucleotides line up with TRBD2. V shed 5 bases, J shed 5 bases, and the junction held 10 bases outside the gene matches. The CDR3 consists of 17 residues. CDR1 SGHTA and CDR2 FQGNSA come from the germline V gene. In DNA form, the CDR3 reads TGTGCCAGCAGCCTCGAGGGACTAGCGGGAATGGGAGATACGCAGTATTTT. It encodes CASSLEGLAGMGDTQYF.

The rearrangement joins TRBV5-1 to TRBJ2-3; the D gene is possibly TRBD2 (5 bases). The CDR3 length is 12 residues. V shed 5 bases and J shed 6 bases, with 10 bases lying between them. Germline V gives CDR1 SGHRS, CDR2 YFSETQ. The CDR3 DNA reads as TGCGCCAGCAGTGACCCGGGGGATACGCAGTATTTT. Protein product: CASSDPGDTQYF.